This TCR beta chain was recovered during a study of blood T cells in healthy people across ages (dated by TCRdb to between 2015 and 2017). For the wider study: Template switching captured roughly one uniquely barcoded TCR beta cDNA molecule per two T cells in model experiments. The study measured age-related changes in TCR beta repertoire diversity using deep sequencing normalized with unique cDNA molecular identifiers. Donors were grouped into four age groups: young (average 16 years), middle-aged (around 39), aged (around 60) and long-lived (roughly 80). To avoid experimental bias, donors of different ages were distributed randomly across sequencing lanes. Two additional independent replicas of 1 million unique cDNA reads from the same blood draw were analyzed for two donors (one aged 18 to 29 and one aged 80 or older).

Donors were 30 to 45 systemically healthy Caucasian individuals from Russia aged roughly 6 to 100 years. Each donor gave 8 to 10 milliliters of peripheral blood, drawn into EDTA-treated Vacutainer tubes. Ficoll-Paque density-gradient centrifugation was used to isolate PBMCs, with at least 7 million obtained per sample. Trizol reagent was used to extract total RNA from the PBMCs, yielding at least 6 micrograms per sample. For every donor, an aliquot of PBMCs went through flow cytometry to measure the percentages of naive CD45RAhigh/CD27high T cells. Study-level results and caveats: Observed TCR beta diversity per million T cells fell roughly linearly with age, and a significant reduction was already apparent by age roughly 41. Estimates of total diversity based on one million sequenced T cells were considered lower bounds and underestimates. The percentage of naive T cells measured by flow cytometry correlated strongly with observed TCR beta diversity. Compared with the aged group, the long-lived group had more naive CD4+ T cells, fewer expanded clones and increased TCR diversity, suggesting age selection. Because donor CMV infection status was unknown, age-related changes in expanded clonotypes were potentially confounded. Since profiling was done on bulk unsorted PBMCs, naive and antigen-experienced compartments could not be conclusively compared.

As for this clonotype: Its antigen is currently not known. Base qualities are not at hand, and no much larger clone is one base apart.

The CDR3 holds 17 amino acids from the cysteine to the phenylalanine. Just CDR3 DNA is preserved here, 51 bases in frame from base 1. After removal of 1 base from V and 4 bases from J, the junction retains 8 bases not matched to a gene. The germline V gene specifies LGHNT as CDR1 and FRNRAP as CDR2. The library was made by 5' RACE. TCRdb records Illumina HiSeq 2500 as the sequencer. The second PCR ran for roughly 6 to 11 cycles and used a J-beta primer mix along with a sample-barcoded 5' primer. A template-switch 5' adaptor carrying 12 random nucleotides introduced a unique molecular identifier onto each TCR beta cDNA molecule. Each sample yielded at least 3 million CDR3-containing paired-end reads. First-strand cDNA synthesis was performed from all RNA using the Mint cDNA synthesis kit, with priming by a TRBC-specific oligonucleotide. Following uracil-DNA glycosylase treatment, all cDNA underwent a first 18-cycle PCR with the universal primers M1SS and BC2_uni_R. Under the source paper's analysis protocol: Normalization of each sample was performed by random selection of 1 million high-quality reads, each carrying a distinct molecular identifier. Instead of being binned into consensus sequences, reads with shared molecular identifiers were discarded. CDR3 identification, clonotype clustering and error correction used MiTCR with a Q25 quality threshold and the strictest error-elimination algorithm. Lower-bound total TCR beta diversity was estimated with a nonparametric unseen species model using Euler transformation. TCRdb reran the public reads through fastp at Q25 and MiXCR, keeping productive beta chains. All rows with the same CDR3 protein become a single entry with the most common DNA and genes. These V and J calls rely on TCRdb rather than the paper's analysis. This sample comprises about 680,000 distinct CDR3 sequences, approximately 49% of them detected only once. The ten largest clones represent under 35% of the sample.

This receptor chain uses TRBV12-5 and TRBJ2-1, and TRBD2 matches 9 of the central bases. The sequence was collected from a woman in her fifties or sixties in good health. Sample: blood. The base sequence is TGTGCTAGTGGTTTGGAATATCTAGCGGGATATTACAATGAGCAGTTCTTC. It encodes CASGLEYLAGYYNEQFF.